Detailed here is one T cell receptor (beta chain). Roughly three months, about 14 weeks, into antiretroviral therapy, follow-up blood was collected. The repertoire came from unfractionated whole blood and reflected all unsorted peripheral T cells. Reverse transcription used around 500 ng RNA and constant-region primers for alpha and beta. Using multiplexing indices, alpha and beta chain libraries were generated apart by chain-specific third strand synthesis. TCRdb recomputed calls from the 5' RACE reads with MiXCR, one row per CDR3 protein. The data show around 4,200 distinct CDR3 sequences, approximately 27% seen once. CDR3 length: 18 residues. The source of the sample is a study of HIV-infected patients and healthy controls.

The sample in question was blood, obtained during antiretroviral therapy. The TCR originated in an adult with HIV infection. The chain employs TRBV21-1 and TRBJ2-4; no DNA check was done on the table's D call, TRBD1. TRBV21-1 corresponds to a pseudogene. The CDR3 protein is CASSKEIWDSPPLNIQYF. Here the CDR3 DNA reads TGTGCCAGCAGCAAAGAAATTTGGGACAGCCCACCCCTAAACATTCAGTACTTC.